A single sample gave rise to the 10 T cell receptor beta chains below, sequenced in a study of identical twins. TCRdb analysed the 5' RACE reads with MiXCR anew, one entry per CDR3 protein. The sample records roughly 700,000 distinct CDR3 sequences, 8% to 9% being singletons. These data also featured in a second study, about yellow fever vaccine responses in identical twins.

The sequencing sample was made of PBMCs. The receptors stem from a young woman in good health.

This clonotype came up a few times. The rearrangement joins TRBV11-2 to TRBJ2-4; D is ambiguous. V was shortened by 5 bases and J by 7 bases, with 12 bases between the two germline ends. The CDR3 runs 13 residues. Germline assignment: CDR1 SGHAT and CDR2 FQNNGV. The CDR3 loop is CASSPDSGNIQYF. DNA for the CDR3: TGTGCCAGCAGCCCTGACTCCGGGAACATTCAGTACTTC.

As to this clonotype: The CDR3 end shows no conserved phenylalanine or tryptophan, and so a read error is likely. No DNA is shown, since the ends of the CDR3 on it are uncertain; the CDR3 is the one TCRdb lists. The chain has TRBV5-1 and TRBJ2-1; no check of the table's D call, TRBD2, against the DNA was made. The CDR3 is made up of 14 amino acids, end residues included. The germline V gene has CDR1 SGHRS and CDR2 YFSETQ. The CDR3 sequence is CASSLDRGGLAAKI.

The V call is TRBV6-1, the J call TRBJ1-4; possibly TRBD1 for D (5 bases). The CDR3 consists of 19 residues. Germline V gene sequence: CDR1 MNHNS, CDR2 SASEGT. V lost 5 bases to trimming and J lost 1 base, with 23 bases between them. CDR3 in amino acids: CASSPQPGGTIVTNEKLFF. The CDR3 DNA is TGTGCCAGCAGTCCACAACCGGGGGGAACCATTGTAACTAATGAAAAACTGTTTTTT.

The chain is built from TRBV20-1 and TRBJ1-1; D is possibly TRBD1 (6 bases). V shed 5 bases and J shed 5 bases, with 18 bases lying between them. Germline V gives CDR1 DFQATT, CDR2 SNEGSKA (reference sequence). The CDR3 sequence is 14 residues long. The CDR3 is CSAEGFGGRTEAFF. CDR3 nucleotides: TGCAGTGCTGAGGGGTTTGGGGGGCGGACTGAAGCTTTCTTT.

This clonotype showed up many times. The chain carries TRBV12-3 or TRBV12-4 and TRBJ1-5; perhaps TRBD1 as D (6 bases). The CDR3 has 15 amino acids. The ends were cut back, 2 bases at V and 3 bases at J, with 11 bases in the middle. CDR3 protein: CASSLTTGHNQPQHF. CDR3 DNA: TGTGCCAGCAGTTTAACGACAGGTCACAATCAGCCCCAGCATTTT.

At least ten counts were recorded for this clonotype. The rearrangement joins TRBV12-3 or TRBV12-4 to TRBJ2-2; possibly TRBD2 for D (5 bases). CDR3 length equals 15 residues. V gave up 7 bases and J gave up 5 bases, with 17 bases separating them. The chain's CDR3 is CASTPIGGRTGELFF. The CDR3, as DNA: TGTGCCAGCACCCCAATCGGCGGGCGGACCGGGGAGCTGTTTTTT.

This clonotype has more than one count but fewer than ten. The chain couples TRBV5-5 to TRBJ2-7; D gene unclear. The CDR3 sequence is 14 residues long. Germline V gives CDR1 SGHKS, CDR2 YYEKEE (reference sequence). V lost 1 base and J lost 2, with 10 bases in between. DNA of the CDR3: TGTGCCAGCAGCTTGAGGTTAGGGACCTACGAGCAGTACTTC. This encodes CASSLRLGTYEQYF.

The chain couples TRBV5-1 to TRBJ1-1; D not resolved. The CDR3 spans 14 residues. The V gene's germline CDR1 is SGHRS and CDR2 YFSETQ. Trimming removed 3 bases at V and 0 bases at J, with 9 bases between. CDR3 amino acids: CASSYLLMNTEAFF. CDR3 nucleotides: TGCGCCAGCAGCTACTTACTGATGAACACTGAAGCTTTCTTT.

V is TRBV7-9 and J is TRBJ2-7; D is undetermined. This CDR3 region has 15 residues. V dropped 4 bases and J dropped 2 bases, with 15 bases sitting between them. Germline V gene sequence: CDR1 SEHNR, CDR2 FQNEAQ (reference sequence). CDR3 sequence (DNA): TGTGCCAGCAGCTCAGACCGGCTCTCCCCCTACGAGCAGTACTTC. Translating gives CASSSDRLSPYEQYF. The entire variable domain, with the rest obtained from reference TRBV7-9 and TRBJ2-7, is as follows: DTGVSQNPRHKITKRGQNVTFRCDPISEHNRLYWYRQTLGQGPEFLTYFQNEAQLEKSRLLSDRFSAERPKGSFSTLEIQRTEQGDSAMYLCASSSDRLSPYEQYFGPGTRLTVT.

The chain joins TRBV7-3 to TRBJ2-7; 10 bases match TRBD2. Germline V gene sequence: CDR1 SGHTA, CDR2 FQGTGA. The length of the CDR3 is 15 residues. With 5 bases clipped from V and 7 bases from J, the junction kept 11 bases outside the gene matches. The CDR3 loop reads CASSIGLAAIGEQYF. The CDR3 nucleotides are TGTGCCAGCAGCATCGGACTAGCGGCCATAGGGGAGCAGTACTTC.